The 21 T cell receptor beta chains given below trace back to one sample, sequenced in a study of T cell responses to AZD1222 COVID-19 vaccine. Using immunoSEQ multiplex PCR, the repertoire was profiled, and TCRdb retains in-frame clones only, with some absent. The top ten clones hold 1.5% to 1.9% of a sample with 100,000 to 150,000 clones, 70% to 90% of them seen once. Sequencing was performed on peripheral blood, taken on day 0 of AZD1222 vaccination. The source is an adult in good health.

The chain has TRBV18 and TRBJ1-2, with D maybe TRBD1 (5 bases). Germline CDR1 and CDR2: KGHSH and LQKENI. V gave up 3 bases and J gave up 10 bases, with 15 bases separating them. This CDR3 is built from 13 residues. This chain's CDR3 is CASSPGPRADYTF. CDR3 in DNA: TGTGCCAGCTCACCGGGACCCCGGGCGGACTACACCTTC. Full variable domain (remainder filled in from reference TRBV18 and TRBJ1-2): NAGVMQNPRHLVRRRGQEARLRCSPMKGHSHVYWYRQLPEEGLKFMVYLQKENIIDESGMPKERFSAEFPKEGPSILRIQQVVRGDSAAYFCASSPGPRADYTFGSGTRLTVV.

V is TRBV9 and J is TRBJ2-5; D not certain. Trimming removed 0 bases from V and 5 bases from J, with 2 bases in between. CDR1 and CDR2 from the germline V gene are SGDLS and YYNGEE. The CDR3 extends over 11 amino acids. The CDR3 DNA reads as TGTGCCAGCAGCGTAGATGAGACCCAGTACTTC. Translation gives CASSVDETQYF.

The chain's CDR3 is CASSYSRGVFAYEQYF. CDR3 in DNA: TGTGCCAGCAGTTACTCGCGGGGAGTTTTCGCCTACGAGCAGTACTTC. V is TRBV6-5 and J is TRBJ2-7, with D possibly being TRBD2 (6 bases). The CDR3 has 16 residues. Germline CDR1 reads MNHEY; CDR2 reads SVGAGI. With 0 bases removed from V and 2 bases from J, the gap between germline ends came to 14 bases.

The genes are TRBV6-5 and TRBJ2-7; TRBD1 aligns across 8 bases. The length of the CDR3 is 15 residues. Germline V lookup: CDR1 MNHEY, CDR2 SVGAGI. V lost 2 bases and J lost 5; bases outside the gene matches: 8. The CDR3 sequence is CASSYGRGLADEQYF. CDR3 DNA: TGTGCCAGCAGTTACGGCAGGGGGCTGGCCGACGAGCAGTACTTC.

The J gene is TRBJ1-5, the V gene TRBV12-3 or TRBV12-4, with D unresolved. The CDR3 is 13 amino acids. V lost 4 bases, J lost 5 bases, and 9 bases lay in between. As DNA, the CDR3 is TGTGCCAGCAGTTCGACTGGTGATCAGCCCCAGCATTTT. Protein product: CASSSTGDQPQHF.

The rearrangement links TRBV2 to TRBJ2-1; 8 positions agree with TRBD2. The CDR3 runs 17 residues. Germline values: CDR1 SNHLY, CDR2 FYNNEI. The V segment lost 2 bases and the J segment 6 bases; nucleotides outside the gene matches: 12. The CDR3 here is CASSELPGLEVSNEQFF. The CDR3 nucleotides read TGTGCCAGCAGTGAACTGCCGGGACTAGAGGTTAGCAATGAGCAGTTCTTC.

The V and J genes are TRBV19 and TRBJ2-2; D unresolved. Germline-derived CDR1 and CDR2 are LNHDA and SQIVND (reference sequence). This CDR3 is built from 16 residues. V lost 3 bases, J lost 0 bases, and 11 bases lay in between. CDR3 bases: TGTGCCAGTAGTATTTCCAGCGCCCCGAACACCGGGGAGCTGTTTTTT. Translation: CASSISSAPNTGELFF.

The chain carries TRBV5-1 and TRBJ1-2, with 10 nucleotides matching TRBD1. Germline loops: CDR1 SGHRS, CDR2 YFSETQ. There are 15 residues in the CDR3. After removal of 4 bases from V and 2 bases from J, the junction contained 5 bases not matched to a gene. The CDR3 sequence: CASSPWDRGNYGYTF. The CDR3 DNA sequence: TGCGCCAGCAGCCCCTGGGACAGGGGAAACTATGGCTACACCTTC.

The rearrangement uses TRBV7-2 and TRBJ1-6, with D unclear. The length of the CDR3 is 15 residues. Trimming stripped 5 bases from V and 10 bases from J, with 18 bases between. Germline V gene lookup returns CDR1 SGHTA and CDR2 FQGNSA. Here the CDR3 DNA reads TGTGCCAGCAGCCTCCTAAGGGTTCTAAGATCACCCCTCCACTTT. This translates into CASSLLRVLRSPLHF.

V is TRBV5-8 and J is TRBJ1-2, with D possibly being TRBD1 (6 bases). The length of the CDR3 is 16 residues. The germline CDR1 and CDR2 sequences are SGHTS and YDEGEE. V gave up 6 bases and J gave up 12 bases, with 30 bases separating them. DNA for the CDR3: TGTGCCAGCAACCCCCCCGGGACACATTTTGGAGGAGGCCACACCTTC. As protein: CASNPPGTHFGGGHTF.

CDR3: CASRPSPTEAFF. CDR3 sequence (DNA): TGTGCCAGCCGCCCCAGTCCCACTGAAGCTTTCTTT. The chain employs TRBV6-5 and TRBJ1-1, with D unclear. The germline V gene has CDR1 MNHEY and CDR2 SVGAGI. V was trimmed by 8 bases and J by 4 bases, leaving 11 bases between them. This CDR3 is 12 amino acids long.

This sequence joins TRBV13 and TRBJ2-2; 13 bases fit TRBD2. Germline CDR1 PRHDT, CDR2 FYEKMQ (reference sequence). The CDR3 has 13 amino acids. The trim removed 8 bases at V and 7 bases at J, leaving 1 base unmatched. The CDR3 sequence: CASGLAGVGELFF. The CDR3 region has the DNA TGTGCCAGCGGACTAGCGGGAGTCGGGGAGCTGTTTTTT.

This chain joins TRBV5-3 and TRBJ2-2; perhaps TRBD2 as D (6 bases). TRBV5-3 is identified as an open reading frame with a role that is uncertain. The CDR3 sequence is 16 residues long. The germline V and J ends were trimmed by 3 bases and 5 bases, with 17 bases remaining between them. CDR3 loop: CARSSVRSGRTGELFF. The CDR3 DNA sequence: TGTGCCAGAAGCTCGGTTCGTAGCGGAAGGACCGGGGAGCTGTTTTTT.

The chain links TRBV11-3 to TRBJ2-1; D call uncertain. CDR1 SGHNT and CDR2 YENEEA come from the germline V gene. The V and J ends lost 5 bases and 5 bases respectively, with 10 bases between them. This CDR3 is built from 13 residues. The CDR3: CASSPRGHNEQFF. The CDR3, as DNA: TGTGCCAGCAGCCCACGCGGCCACAATGAGCAGTTCTTC.

This sequence joins TRBV6-4 and TRBJ2-1; D unclear. V was cut by 3 bases and J by 5 bases, with 8 bases left in between. The CDR3 totals 13 residues. The V gene's germline CDR1 is MRHNA and CDR2 SNTAGT. CDR3 region: CASSEELHNEQFF. The CDR3 nucleotides read TGTGCCAGCAGTGAGGAACTTCACAATGAGCAGTTCTTC.

The chain couples TRBV7-9 to TRBJ2-6; maybe TRBD1 (6 bases). Trimming took off 5 bases at V and 1 base at J, with 15 bases between the two ends. The CDR3 contains 17 residues. Per the germline V gene, CDR1 is SEHNR and CDR2 is FQNEAQ (reference sequence). The chain's CDR3 is CASSGRDIFSGANVLTF. The CDR3 coding sequence is TGTGCCAGCAGCGGACGGGACATTTTTTCTGGGGCCAACGTCCTGACTTTC.

The rearrangement links TRBV11-2 to TRBJ2-3; D remains ambiguous. V was shortened by 5 bases and J by 2 bases, with 2 bases between the two germline ends. Germline V gives CDR1 SGHAT, CDR2 FQNNGV. The CDR3 is 11 amino acids. CDR3 DNA: TGTGCCAGCAGCCCCACAGATACGCAGTATTTT. Translating gives CASSPTDTQYF.

This rearrangement joins TRBV28 to TRBJ1-1; 7 bases are shared with TRBD1. V was pared by 7 bases and J by 0 bases, with 11 bases of the junction left unmatched. The CDR3 sequence is 16 residues long. CDR1 and CDR2 from the germline V gene are MDHEN and SYDVKM. The CDR3 DNA reads TGTGCCAGCACCCTAGGGACAGTCTACATGAACACTGAAGCTTTCTTT. This gives the protein CASTLGTVYMNTEAFF.

J is TRBJ1-4 and V is TRBV5-6; 7 bases align to TRBD1. Looked up from germline, CDR1 is SGHDT and CDR2 is YYEEEE. The junction had 7 bases not matched to a gene; V was cut back by 6 bases and J by 2 bases. There are 15 residues in the CDR3. The CDR3 DNA reads as TGTGCCAGCACCCCCTACAGGGGTACTAATGAAAAACTGTTTTTT. Translation gives CASTPYRGTNEKLFF.

V usage is TRBV6-1 and J usage is TRBJ1-5; no definite D call. Germline V lookup: CDR1 MNHNS, CDR2 SASEGT. This CDR3 region has 13 residues. Deletions cut 1 base from V and 1 base from J, with 2 bases between. CDR3 in DNA: TGTGCCAGCAGTGAAGTCAGCAATCAGCCCCAGCATTTT. Translation gives CASSEVSNQPQHF.

As regards this clone: One junction end does not reproduce the germline sequence, and a read error may be involved. The genes are TRBV10-3 and TRBJ2-1, with D possibly being TRBD1 (6 bases). This CDR3 has 14 amino acids. Germline CDR1 ENHRY, CDR2 SYGVKD. The CDR3 coding sequence is TGTGCTATCAAGGGGGAGACCTACTACAATGAGCAGTTCTTC. Translated, it gives CAIKGETYYNEQFF.